This T cell receptor (beta chain) was recovered during a study of monozygotic twins with inflammatory bowel disease. Regarding the study as a whole: Ultimately, a single strong signal or clonotype associated with IBD was not supported.

The quantity of total RNA per TCR library was approximately 3,300 ng. Incorporation of UMIs carrying a 6-nucleotide sample barcode was performed by template switching. TCRdb re-called the 5' RACE reads and gives one entry per CDR3 protein, without DNA. Its table lists hundreds of thousands of distinct CDR3 sequences. Whole-blood total RNA was extracted without T cell sorting. Concerning this clonotype itself: Its antigen is currently unknown.

Sequencing was carried out using blood. This sequence originates from a human donor with ulcerative colitis or Crohn's disease, or a healthy co-twin of an affected twin (not recorded which).

CDR3 region: CASSPGRTSGEQFF. This chain connects TRBV12-3 or TRBV12-4 to TRBJ2-1; TCRdb gives TRBD2 as the D gene, but with no DNA this cannot be confirmed. This CDR3 contains 14 residues.